This TCR beta chain was identified during a study of blood T cell repertoires in COVID-19. This CDR3 region has 12 residues. Germline-derived CDR1 and CDR2 are SGHRS and YFSETQ. V was pared by 7 bases and J by 0 bases, with 7 bases between. Measured with immunoSEQ multiplex PCR; TCRdb has only the in-frame clones, and not every one. Of around 300,000 clones detected, over 80% appear once; the ten largest clones hold roughly 3.6%. Source material: peripheral blood. This sequence originates from a woman between 35 and 50 years old with acute or convalescent COVID-19. V and J are TRBV5-1 and TRBJ2-5; D gene unclear. The CDR3 DNA reads TGCGCCAGCTCAGGTAACCAAGAGACCCAGTACTTC. Protein sequence: CASSGNQETQYF. The variable domain in full, completed from reference TRBV5-1 and TRBJ2-5, reads KAGVTQTPRYLIKTRGQQVTLSCSPISGHRSVSWYQQTPGQGLQFLFEYFSETQRNKGNFPGRFSGRQFSNSRSEMNVSTLELGDSALYLCASSGNQETQYFGPGTRLLVL.